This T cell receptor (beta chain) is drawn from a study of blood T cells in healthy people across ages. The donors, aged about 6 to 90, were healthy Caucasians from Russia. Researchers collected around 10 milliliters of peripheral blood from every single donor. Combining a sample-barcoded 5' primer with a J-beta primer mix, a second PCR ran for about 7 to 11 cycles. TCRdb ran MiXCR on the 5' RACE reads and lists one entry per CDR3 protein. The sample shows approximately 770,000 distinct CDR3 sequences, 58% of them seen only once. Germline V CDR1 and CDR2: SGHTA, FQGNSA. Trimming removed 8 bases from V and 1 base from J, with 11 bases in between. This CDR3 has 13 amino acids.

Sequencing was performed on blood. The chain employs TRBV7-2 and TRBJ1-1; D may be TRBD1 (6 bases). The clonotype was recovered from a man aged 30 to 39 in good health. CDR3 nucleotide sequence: TGTGCCAGCCTACGACAGGAGAACACTGAAGCTTTCTTT. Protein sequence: CASLRQENTEAFF.